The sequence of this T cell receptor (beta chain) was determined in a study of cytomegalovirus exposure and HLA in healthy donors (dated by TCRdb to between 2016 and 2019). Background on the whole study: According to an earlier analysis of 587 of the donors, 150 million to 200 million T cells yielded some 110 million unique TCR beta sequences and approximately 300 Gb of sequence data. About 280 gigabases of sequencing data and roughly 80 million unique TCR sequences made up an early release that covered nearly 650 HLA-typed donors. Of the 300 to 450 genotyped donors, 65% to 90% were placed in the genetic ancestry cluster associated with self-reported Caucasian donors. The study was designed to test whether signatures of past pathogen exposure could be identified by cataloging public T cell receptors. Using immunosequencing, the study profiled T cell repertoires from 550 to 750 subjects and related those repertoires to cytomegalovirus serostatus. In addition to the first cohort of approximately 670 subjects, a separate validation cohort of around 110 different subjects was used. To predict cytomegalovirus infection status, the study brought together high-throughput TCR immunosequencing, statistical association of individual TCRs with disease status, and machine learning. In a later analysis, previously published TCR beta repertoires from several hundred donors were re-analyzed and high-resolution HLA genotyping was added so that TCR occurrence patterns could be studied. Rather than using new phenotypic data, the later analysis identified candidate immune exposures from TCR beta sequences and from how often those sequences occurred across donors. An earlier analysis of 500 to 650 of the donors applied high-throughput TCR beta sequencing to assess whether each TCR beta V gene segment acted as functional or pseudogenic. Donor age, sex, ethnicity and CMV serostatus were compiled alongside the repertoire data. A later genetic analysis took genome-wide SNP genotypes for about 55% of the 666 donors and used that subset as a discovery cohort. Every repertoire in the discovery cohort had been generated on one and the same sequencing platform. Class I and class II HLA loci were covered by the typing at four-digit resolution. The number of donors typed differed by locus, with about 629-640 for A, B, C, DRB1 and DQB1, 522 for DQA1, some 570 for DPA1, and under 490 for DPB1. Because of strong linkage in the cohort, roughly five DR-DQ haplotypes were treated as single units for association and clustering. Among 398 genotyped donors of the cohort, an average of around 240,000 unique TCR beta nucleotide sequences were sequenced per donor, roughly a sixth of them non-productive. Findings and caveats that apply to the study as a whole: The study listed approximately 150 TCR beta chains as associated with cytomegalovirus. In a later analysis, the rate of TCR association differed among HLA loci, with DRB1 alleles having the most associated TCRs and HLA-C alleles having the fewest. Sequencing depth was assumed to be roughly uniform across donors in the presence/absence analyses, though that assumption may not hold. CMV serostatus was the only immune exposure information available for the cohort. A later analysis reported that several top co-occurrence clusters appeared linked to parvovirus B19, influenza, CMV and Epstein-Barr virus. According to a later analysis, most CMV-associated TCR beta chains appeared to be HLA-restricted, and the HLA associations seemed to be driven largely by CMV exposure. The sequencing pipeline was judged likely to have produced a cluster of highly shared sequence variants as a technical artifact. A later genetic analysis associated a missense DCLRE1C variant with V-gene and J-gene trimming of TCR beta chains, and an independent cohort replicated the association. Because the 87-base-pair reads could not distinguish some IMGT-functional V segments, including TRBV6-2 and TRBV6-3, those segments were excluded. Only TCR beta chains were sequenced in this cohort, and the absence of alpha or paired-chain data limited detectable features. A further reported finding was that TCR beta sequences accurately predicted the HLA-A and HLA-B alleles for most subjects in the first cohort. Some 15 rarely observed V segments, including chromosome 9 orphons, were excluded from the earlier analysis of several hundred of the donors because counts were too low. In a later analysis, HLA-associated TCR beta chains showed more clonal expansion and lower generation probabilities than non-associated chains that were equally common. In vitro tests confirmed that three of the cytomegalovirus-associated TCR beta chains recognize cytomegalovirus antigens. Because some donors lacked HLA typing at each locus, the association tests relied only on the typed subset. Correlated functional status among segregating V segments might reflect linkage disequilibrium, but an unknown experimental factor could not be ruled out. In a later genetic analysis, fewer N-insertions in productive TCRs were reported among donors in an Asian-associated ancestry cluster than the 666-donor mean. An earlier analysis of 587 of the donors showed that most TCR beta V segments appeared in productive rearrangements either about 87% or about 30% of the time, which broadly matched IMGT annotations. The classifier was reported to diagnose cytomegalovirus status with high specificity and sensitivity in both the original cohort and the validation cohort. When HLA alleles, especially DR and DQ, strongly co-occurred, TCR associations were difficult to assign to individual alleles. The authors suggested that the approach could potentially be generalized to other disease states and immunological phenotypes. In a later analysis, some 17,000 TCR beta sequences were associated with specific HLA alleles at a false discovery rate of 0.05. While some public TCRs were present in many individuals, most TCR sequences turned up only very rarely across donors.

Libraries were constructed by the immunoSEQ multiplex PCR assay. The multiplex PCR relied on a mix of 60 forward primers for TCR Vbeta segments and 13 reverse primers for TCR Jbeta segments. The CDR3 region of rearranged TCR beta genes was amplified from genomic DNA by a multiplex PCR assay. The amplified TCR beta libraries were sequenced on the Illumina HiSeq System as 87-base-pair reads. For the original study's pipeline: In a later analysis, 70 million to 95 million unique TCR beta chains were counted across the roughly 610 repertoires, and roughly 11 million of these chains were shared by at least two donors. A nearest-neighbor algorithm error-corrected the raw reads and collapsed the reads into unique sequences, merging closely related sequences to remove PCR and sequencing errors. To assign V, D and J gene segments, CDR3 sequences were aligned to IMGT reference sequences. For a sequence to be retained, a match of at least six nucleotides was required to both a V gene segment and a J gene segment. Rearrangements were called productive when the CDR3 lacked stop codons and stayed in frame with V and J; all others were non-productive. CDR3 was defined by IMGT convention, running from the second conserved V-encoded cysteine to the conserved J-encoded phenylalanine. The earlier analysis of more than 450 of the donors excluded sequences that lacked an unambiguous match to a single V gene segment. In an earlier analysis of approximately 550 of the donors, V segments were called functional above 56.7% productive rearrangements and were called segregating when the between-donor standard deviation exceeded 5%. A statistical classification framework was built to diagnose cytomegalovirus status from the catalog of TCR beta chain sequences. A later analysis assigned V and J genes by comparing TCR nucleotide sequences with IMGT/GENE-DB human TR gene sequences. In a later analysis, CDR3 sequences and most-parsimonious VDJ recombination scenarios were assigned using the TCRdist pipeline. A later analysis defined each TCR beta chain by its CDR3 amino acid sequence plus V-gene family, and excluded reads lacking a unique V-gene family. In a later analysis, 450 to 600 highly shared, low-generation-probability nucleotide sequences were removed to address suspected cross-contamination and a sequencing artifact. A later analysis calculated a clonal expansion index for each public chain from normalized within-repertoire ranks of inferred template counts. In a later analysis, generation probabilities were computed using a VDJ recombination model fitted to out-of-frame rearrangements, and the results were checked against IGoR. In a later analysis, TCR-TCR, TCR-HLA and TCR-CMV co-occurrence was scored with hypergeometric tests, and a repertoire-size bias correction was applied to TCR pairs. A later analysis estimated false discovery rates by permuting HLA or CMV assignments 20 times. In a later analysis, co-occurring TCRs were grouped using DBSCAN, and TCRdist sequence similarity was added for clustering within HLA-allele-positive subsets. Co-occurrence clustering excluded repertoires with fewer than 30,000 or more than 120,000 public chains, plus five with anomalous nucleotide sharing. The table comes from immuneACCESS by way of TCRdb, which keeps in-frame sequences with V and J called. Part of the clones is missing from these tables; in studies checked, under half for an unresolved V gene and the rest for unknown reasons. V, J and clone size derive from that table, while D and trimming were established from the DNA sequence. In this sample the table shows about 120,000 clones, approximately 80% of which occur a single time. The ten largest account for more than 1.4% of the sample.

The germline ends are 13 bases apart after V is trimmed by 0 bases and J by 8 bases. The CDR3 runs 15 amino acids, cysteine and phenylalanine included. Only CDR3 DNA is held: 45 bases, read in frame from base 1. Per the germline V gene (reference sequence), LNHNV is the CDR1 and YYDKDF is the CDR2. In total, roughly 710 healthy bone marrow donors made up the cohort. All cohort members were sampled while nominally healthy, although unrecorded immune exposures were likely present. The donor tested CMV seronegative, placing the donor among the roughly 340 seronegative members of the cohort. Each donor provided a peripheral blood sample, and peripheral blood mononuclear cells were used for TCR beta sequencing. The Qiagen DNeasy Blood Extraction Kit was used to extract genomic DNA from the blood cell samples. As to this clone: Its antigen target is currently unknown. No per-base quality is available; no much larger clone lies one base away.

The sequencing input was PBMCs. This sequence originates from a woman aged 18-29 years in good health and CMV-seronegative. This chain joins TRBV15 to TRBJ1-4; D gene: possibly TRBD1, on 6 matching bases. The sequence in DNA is TGTGCCACCAGCAGAGATTTTGGGGGCGGCGAAAAACTGTTTTTT. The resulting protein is CATSRDFGGGEKLFF.